This T cell receptor beta chain was retrieved from a study of T-cell reconstitution after alpha-beta-depleted transplantation in children. Study-level points and caveats: Surviving recipient T cells and thymic progenitors produced the high day-60 TCRbeta diversity seen in some patients. Newly generated T cells supplied most T-cell counts and diversity one year post-transplant. In patients about two months after transplant, alpha-beta T cells reportedly arose from several hundred expanded graft clones.

CDR3 length equals 15 residues. Germline V CDR1 and CDR2: SGHRS, YFSETQ. V gave up 6 bases and J gave up 3 bases, with 18 bases separating them. A word on this clonotype: Its antigen is still unknown.

A library of TCRbeta sequences, prepared with unique molecular identifiers, was generated. TCRdb processed the PCR reads anew with MiXCR; each CDR3 protein has one entry. This repertoire shows around 300,000 distinct CDR3 sequences, about 7.3% found once; its top ten account for 9.1%. The sequences come from peripheral blood, collected 360 days after TCRalphabeta/CD19-depleted stem cell transplant. The clonotype comes from a female patient between 2 and 15 years old who had a stem cell transplant for Fanconi anemia, so the T cells may come from the graft donor. The V call is TRBV5-1, the J call TRBJ1-1; D is undetermined. The CDR3 DNA reads as TGCGCCAGCATCCCGGACCTACAAGGTGACACTGAAGCTTTCTTT. Translated: CASIPDLQGDTEAFF. Together with reference TRBV5-1 and TRBJ1-1, the CDR3 gives the full variable domain: KAGVTQTPRYLIKTRGQQVTLSCSPISGHRSVSWYQQTPGQGLQFLFEYFSETQRNKGNFPGRFSGRQFSNSRSEMNVSTLELGDSALYLCASIPDLQGDTEAFFGQGTRLTVV.